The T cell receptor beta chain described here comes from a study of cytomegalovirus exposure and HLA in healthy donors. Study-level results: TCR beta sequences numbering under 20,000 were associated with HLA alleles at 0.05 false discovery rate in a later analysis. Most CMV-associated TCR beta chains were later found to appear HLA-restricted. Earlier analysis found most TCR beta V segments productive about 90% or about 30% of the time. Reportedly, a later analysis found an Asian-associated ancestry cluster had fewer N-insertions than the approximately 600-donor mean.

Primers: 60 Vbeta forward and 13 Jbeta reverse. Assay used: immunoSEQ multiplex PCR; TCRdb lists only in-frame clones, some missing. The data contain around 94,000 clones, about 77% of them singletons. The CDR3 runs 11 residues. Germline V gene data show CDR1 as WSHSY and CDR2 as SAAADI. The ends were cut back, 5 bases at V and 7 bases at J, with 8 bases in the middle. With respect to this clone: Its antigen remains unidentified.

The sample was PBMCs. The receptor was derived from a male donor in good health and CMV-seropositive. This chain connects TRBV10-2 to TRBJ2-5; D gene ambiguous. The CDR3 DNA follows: TGCGCCAGCAGTACCAGTGTGACCCAGTACTTC. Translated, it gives CASSTSVTQYF.